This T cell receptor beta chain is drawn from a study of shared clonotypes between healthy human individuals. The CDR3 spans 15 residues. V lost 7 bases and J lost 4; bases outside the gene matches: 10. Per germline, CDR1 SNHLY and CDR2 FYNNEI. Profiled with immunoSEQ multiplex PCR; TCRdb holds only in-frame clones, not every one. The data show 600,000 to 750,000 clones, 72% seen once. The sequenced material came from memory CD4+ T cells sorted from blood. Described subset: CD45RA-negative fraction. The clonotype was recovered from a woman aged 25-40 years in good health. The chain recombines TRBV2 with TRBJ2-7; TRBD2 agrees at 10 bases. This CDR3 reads CASKEILAGEYEQYF. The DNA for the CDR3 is TGTGCCAGCAAGGAAATTCTAGCGGGAGAATACGAGCAGTACTTC. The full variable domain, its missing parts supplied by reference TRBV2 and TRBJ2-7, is EPEVTQTPSHQVTQMGQEVILRCVPISNHLYFYWYRQILGQKVEFLVSFYNNEISEKSEIFDDQFSVERPDGSNFTLKIRSTKLEDSAMYFCASKEILAGEYEQYFGPGTRLTVT.